This TCR beta chain was sequenced during a study of blood T cell repertoires in COVID-19 (dated by TCRdb to the early 2020s). In the study overall: The collaborator samples originated in the United States, Italy and Spain and spanned the acute and convalescent phases of COVID-19. The prospective study material was composed of cDNA or gDNA derived from T cells, B-cell-depleted T cells, or PBMCs. Deeply sampled blood TCRbeta repertoires from subjects exposed to, actively infected with, or recovered from COVID-19 were included in the dataset. The repertoires were released in a freely available public database intended as a resource for research on the immune response to SARS-CoV-2. The samples were drawn from the first 160 participants of the ongoing ImmuneRACE study and from 1,254 subjects provided by 6 global collaborators. The sample metadata nearly always contained a de-identified subject ID, COVID-19 status, age in years and sex. Where available, HLA class I and class II types were obtained from metadata supplied by the sample provider rather than from assay-based typing.

The collaborating institutions used their own protocols to collect whole blood in K2EDTA tubes. For TCRbeta analysis, collaborators shipped samples in one of three forms: frozen whole blood, isolated PBMCs, or DNA extracted from either of those sample types. A word on this clone: The specificity of this receptor is unknown. No per-base quality is available; no much larger clone lies one base away.

Trimming accounts for 6 bases at V and 4 bases at J, while the number of junction bases matched to no gene is 7. CDR1 and CDR2, looked up from the germline V gene (reference sequence), are LNHDA and SQIVND. The CDR3 sequence holds 14 residues, the cysteine and phenylalanine included. Of the read, only the CDR3 DNA is kept; its 42 bases are in frame from base 1. The study at large found these results: The quantity of clinical and demographic metadata differed by source and by participant and was supplied without curation.

TCRbeta CDR3 regions were amplified from genomic DNA by means of the immunoSEQ Assay, a bias-controlled multiplex PCR. Per the source publication's procedure: Within the assay, amplification of reference gene primers was used to estimate how many nucleated cells each sample contained. To quantify the absolute abundance of each unique TCRbeta CDR3 rearrangement, sequence reads were collapsed and filtered. For each sample, productive Simpson clonality was calculated by taking the square root of Simpson's diversity index across productive rearrangements. This immuneACCESS table, as held by TCRdb, lists in-frame sequences with V and J called but not all clones. Of the missing ones, under half trace to an unresolved V gene in checked studies; the others have no known cause. That table furnishes V, J and clone size, whereas the DNA furnished D and trimming. The sample table records fewer than 250,000 clones; approximately 84% of these occur just once. The ten largest make up 4% of the sample.

The chain uses TRBV19 and TRBJ2-3; a stretch of 7 junction bases matches TRBD1. The sequencing sample was made of peripheral blood. This TCR came from a man aged 50-59 years with acute or convalescent COVID-19. The CDR3 reads as follows: CASRSTGVADTQYF. Here is the DNA: TGTGCCAGTAGGTCTACAGGGGTCGCAGATACGCAGTATTTT.